One sample yielded the 4 T cell receptor beta chains listed below, sequenced in a study of blood T cell repertoires in COVID-19. Profiled with immunoSEQ multiplex PCR; TCRdb holds only in-frame clones, not every one. Here the sample spans under 300,000 clones, 70% to 90% being singletons. The sequencing input was peripheral blood. The origin of the receptors is a woman in her 70s with acute or convalescent COVID-19.

Details on this clone: This CDR3 is missing its conserved last phenylalanine or tryptophan, likely due to a read error. The limits of the CDR3 on the DNA are not certain, so only TCRdb's listed CDR3 is given. The chain recombines TRBV11-3 with TRBJ2-7; whether TRBD1, the table's D call, matches the DNA was not checked. The CDR3 is 9 residues long, ends included. Per germline, CDR1 SGHNT and CDR2 YENEEA. CDR3 residues: CASSLEPHI.

The chain carries TRBV2 and TRBJ2-3; a weak D match, TRBD1 (5 bases). The CDR3 loop spans 14 amino acids. Per germline, CDR1 SNHLY and CDR2 FYNNEI. V shed 5 bases and J shed 4 bases, with 13 bases lying between them. CDR3 in amino acids: CASSKGLWADTQYF. DNA of the CDR3: TGTGCCAGCAGTAAGGGGTTATGGGCAGATACGCAGTATTTT.

The chain is built from TRBV19 and TRBJ1-1; D is perhaps TRBD1 (6 bases). This CDR3 is 13 amino acids long. From germline, CDR1 is LNHDA and CDR2 SQIVND (reference sequence). V lost 4 bases and J 6 bases, leaving 12 bases between the germline ends. The CDR3: CASSTLRGAEAFF. The CDR3 DNA sequence: TGTGCCAGTAGTACCCTCAGGGGCGCTGAAGCTTTCTTT.

The count of this clone is one. Here the CDR3 DNA reads TGCGCCAGCAGCCCTCTCGCGGGGGTTTACAATGAGCAGTTCTTC. This translates into CASSPLAGVYNEQFF. This sequence joins TRBV5-1 and TRBJ2-1, with 7 bases aligning to TRBD2. Germline assignment: CDR1 SGHRS and CDR2 YFSETQ. Trimming took 4 bases from V and 4 from J; bases not matched to a gene: 8. CDR3 length: 15 residues.